This is a list of T cell receptor beta chains from one sample in a study of CD8 T cells in ankylosing spondylitis. TCRdb re-called the 5' RACE reads through MiXCR, storing one row per CDR3 protein. This repertoire shows around 250,000 distinct CDR3 sequences, 15% to 20% found once; its top ten account for less than 35%. Sequenced material: blood, either unsorted or a sorted T cell fraction (not recorded which). The receptor source for this set is a male donor with ankylosing spondylitis or in good health (not recorded which). CDR3s include the opening cysteine and the closing phenylalanine or tryptophan. Fields, in order: V gene, clone size, J gene, CDR3 length, D gene, CDR3 protein, CDR3 DNA. The D gene is left open where the match is weak. Size is stated for part of the rows, as once, few or many counts, or as a class when the clone is expanded.

TRBV7-8	.	TRBJ2-1	17	TRBD2	CASSLAGGTISYNEQFF	TGTGCCAGCAGCTTAGCGGGGGGGACCATCTCCTACAATGAGCAGTTCTTC
TRBV4-3	.	TRBJ2-5	15	.	CASSQDRLGQETQYF	TGCGCCAGCAGCCAAGATCGTCTGGGCCAGGAGACCCAGTACTTC
TRBV28	.	TRBJ2-7	16	TRBD2	CASSPPPREVNYEQYF	TGTGCCAGCAGCCCCCCCCCACGGGAGGTGAATTACGAGCAGTACTTC
TRBV4-2	few	TRBJ2-1	16	TRBD2	CASSGTSGRAYNEQFF	TGTGCCAGCAGCGGGACTAGCGGGAGGGCCTACAATGAGCAGTTCTTC
TRBV5-1	few	TRBJ2-7	15	TRBD1	CASSQPGQGIYEQYF	TGCGCCAGCAGCCAACCGGGACAGGGAATCTACGAGCAGTACTTC
TRBV2	.	TRBJ2-3	15	TRBD2	CASSERGRASDTQYF	TGTGCCAGCAGTGAACGTGGGAGGGCCTCAGATACGCAGTATTTT
TRBV6-5	.	TRBJ2-3	13	.	CASSYNLADTQYF	TGTGCCAGCAGTTACAATCTAGCAGATACGCAGTATTTT
TRBV5-1	many	TRBJ2-3	14	TRBD1	CASSADRGAVTQYF	TGCGCCAGCAGCGCGGACAGGGGAGCAGTTACGCAGTATTTT
TRBV28	few	TRBJ1-5	16	TRBD1	CASSVEGDRAYQPQHF	TGTGCCAGCAGTGTAGAGGGGGACAGGGCCTATCAGCCCCAGCATTTT
TRBV29-1	many	TRBJ2-5	13	.	CSVEPGLTRAQYF	TGCAGCGTTGAACCGGGATTGACTCGGGCCCAGTACTTC